The clone carrying this T cell receptor beta chain has a handful of counts. Its matching antigen is unknown. This sample was taken from a study of T cells in Graves' hyperthyroidism and ophthalmopathy. Points from the study as a whole: Using 13 V-J features, a model discriminated ophthalmopathy from stable hyperthyroidism.

Regions amplified from RNA transcripts were the TCR beta CDR3 regions. The primer set for the first-round RT-PCR of the TCR CDR3 was HTBI. MiXCR, run by TCRdb on the multiplex PCR reads, gives a single entry per CDR3 protein. The table has under 350,000 distinct CDR3 sequences, under 25% seen once. CDR1 is MDHEN, CDR2 SYDVKM, per germline. V was shortened by 5 bases and J by 3 bases, with 24 bases between the two germline ends. This CDR3 is built from 18 residues. The chain joins TRBV28 to TRBJ2-3; possible D gene TRBD2, 5 bases. This receptor was identified in a woman aged 45 to 65 with Graves' hyperthyroidism. Specimen: blood. The CDR3 DNA reads as TGTGCCAGCAGTCCCCTTCAATTCAGGAGGCGAGGGACAGATACGCAGTATTTT. Its translation is CASSPLQFRRRGTDTQYF.